This T cell receptor (beta chain) was documented in a study of blood T cell repertoires in COVID-19. At the level of the study: Some COVID-19 samples were acute and others convalescent; all came from the United States, Italy and Spain. The cDNA or gDNA used as material had been derived from T cells, B-cell-depleted T cells, or PBMCs.

From germline, CDR1 is SGHNT and CDR2 YENEEA. The CDR3 totals 14 residues. Trimming shortened V by 2 bases and J by 4 bases, and 10 bases separated the two germline ends. Assay used: immunoSEQ multiplex PCR; TCRdb lists only in-frame clones, some missing. In the table there are approximately 210,000 clones, 80% to 90% of which are singletons. The clonotype comes from a man aged 35 to 55 with acute or convalescent COVID-19. The sequencing input was peripheral blood. The chain is built from TRBV11-3 and TRBJ2-3, with D perhaps matching TRBD2 (5 bases). The CDR3 sequence: CASSLCLAPDTQYF. The DNA of the CDR3 is TGTGCCAGCAGCTTATGCCTAGCCCCAGATACGCAGTATTTT.